These T cell receptor beta chains were read from a single sample in a study of shared clonotypes between healthy human individuals. The assay was immunoSEQ multiplex PCR, and TCRdb's table has in-frame clones only and misses some. The data hold about 2.3 million clones, with about 92% observed a single time. Sequencing input: naive CD4+ T cells from PBMCs. The source of these receptors is a man between 18 and 29 years old in good health. Some clones in this sample may be carry-over from other donors' samples. The CDR3 runs from the conserved cysteine through the conserved F or W. A D gene is named only where the DNA matches it firmly. Some rows have no size entry. The others give once, few or many, or a class for an expanded clone.

d_call clone_size j_call v_call cdr3_length cdr3_aa cdr3_nt
NA NA TRBJ2-2 TRBV5-1 14 CASSLDGLAGELFF TGCGCCAGCAGCTTGGATGGCCTCGCCGGGGAGCTGTTTTTT
TRBD1 few TRBJ1-1 TRBV7-3 16 CASSGGTGRGDTEAFF TGTGCCAGCAGCGGTGGGACAGGGCGGGGAGACACTGAAGCTTTCTTT
NA NA TRBJ1-5 TRBV6-6 14 CASSLYPVNQPQHF TGTGCCAGCAGCCTCTACCCCGTCAATCAGCCCCAGCATTTT
NA NA TRBJ1-2 TRBV18 13 CASSPRGADGYTF TGTGCCAGCTCACCTCGGGGGGCGGATGGCTACACCTTC
NA NA TRBJ2-5 TRBV7-2 15 CASSFRPGVEETQYF TGTGCCAGCAGCTTCCGGCCAGGGGTGGAGGAGACCCAGTACTTC
NA once TRBJ1-2 TRBV9 13 CASRRDTNYGYTF TGTGCCAGCCGGAGGGACACTAACTATGGCTACACCTTC
NA NA TRBJ2-2 TRBV6-1 17 CASSERRVAKNTGELFF TGTGCCAGCAGTGAACGGCGAGTGGCAAAAAACACCGGGGAGCTGTTTTTT
NA NA TRBJ2-1 TRBV27 14 CASTRASPYNEQFF TGTGCCAGCACCAGAGCCTCCCCCTACAATGAGCAGTTCTTC
TRBD2 NA TRBJ2-1 TRBV10-1 16 CASSQLLAPIRSGQFF TGCGCCAGCAGTCAATTACTAGCGCCCATCAGGTCAGGGCAGTTCTTC
TRBD2 NA TRBJ2-3 TRBV18 15 CASSPSGGLTDTQYF TGTGCCAGCTCCCCCAGCGGGGGGCTCACAGATACGCAGTATTTT
NA NA TRBJ1-6 TRBV7-9 14 CASSLDSSNSPLHF TGTGCCAGCAGTTTAGACAGCTCCAATTCACCCCTCCACTTT
TRBD2 NA TRBJ2-1 TRBV5-4 14 CASTGSGRSGEQFF TGTGCCAGCACTGGCAGCGGGAGGTCAGGTGAGCAGTTCTTC
TRBD2 NA TRBJ2-3 TRBV7-2 16 CASSLLAGDGTDTQYF TGTGCCAGCAGCTTACTAGCGGGAGATGGCACAGATACGCAGTATTTT
NA once TRBJ1-1 TRBV28 15 CASSLTGSEWTEAFF TGTGCCAGCAGTTTAACAGGGAGCGAATGGACTGAAGCTTTCTTT
TRBD2 NA TRBJ2-3 TRBV7-2 17 CASSLKLAGGSTDTQYF TGTGCCAGCAGCTTAAAACTAGCGGGAGGGAGCACAGATACGCAGTATTTT
NA once TRBJ1-3 TRBV28 14 CASSLVGTGNTIYF TGTGCCAGCAGTTTAGTAGGTACTGGAAACACCATATATTTT
NA NA TRBJ1-1 TRBV7-2 14 CASSLVRLNTEAFF TGTGCCAGCAGCTTAGTTCGGTTGAACACTGAAGCTTTCTTT
TRBD2 once TRBJ2-3 TRBV9 16 CASSAGLAPNTDTQYF TGTGCCAGCAGCGCCGGACTAGCCCCCAACACAGATACGCAGTATTTT
TRBD1 NA TRBJ1-5 TRBV28 16 CASSLVGTGSNQPQHF TGTGCCAGCAGTTTAGTCGGGACAGGTAGCAATCAGCCCCAGCATTTT
NA NA TRBJ2-6 TRBV30 15 CAGLKQGSGANVLTF TGTGCCGGGCTTAAGCAGGGCTCTGGGGCCAACGTCCTGACTTTC
NA NA TRBJ2-6 TRBV18 13 CASSASGANVLTF TGTGCCAGCTCCGCCTCTGGGGCCAACGTCCTGACTTTC
TRBD2 NA TRBJ2-7 TRBV2 17 CASSSPGLAGVDDEQYF TGTGCCAGCAGTTCCCCCGGACTAGCGGGAGTTGATGACGAGCAGTACTTC
NA NA TRBJ2-5 TRBV5-1 13 CASSAGGKETQYF TGCGCCAGCAGTGCTGGCGGAAAAGAGACCCAGTACTTC
TRBD2 NA TRBJ2-5 TRBV7-9 13 CASSLGLAETQYF TGTGCCAGCAGCTTAGGACTAGCAGAGACCCAGTACTTC
NA NA TRBJ1-1 TRBV5-6 13 CASRGQMNTEAFF TGTGCCAGCAGAGGGCAGATGAACACTGAAGCTTTCTTT
TRBD2 NA TRBJ2-7 TRBV11-2 14 CASSWTSGTYEQYF TGTGCCAGCAGCTGGACTAGCGGTACCTACGAGCAGTACTTC
NA NA TRBJ2-6 TRBV28 15 CASRPRGAGANVLTF TGTGCCAGCAGGCCAAGGGGGGCTGGGGCCAACGTCCTGACTTTC
TRBD2 NA TRBJ2-3 TRBV5-1 16 CASSPGLAGFADTQYF TGCGCCAGCAGCCCCGGCCTAGCGGGGTTCGCAGATACGCAGTATTTT
NA NA TRBJ1-5 TRBV30 13 CAWRGPMNQPQHF TGTGCCTGGAGGGGACCTATGAATCAGCCCCAGCATTTT
NA NA TRBJ1-5 TRBV27 14 CASSFSYSNQPQHF TGTGCCAGCAGTTTCTCATATAGCAATCAGCCCCAGCATTTT
NA NA TRBJ2-1 TRBV19 14 CASSMEGFGYEQFF TGTGCCAGTAGTATGGAGGGGTTTGGGTATGAGCAGTTCTTC
TRBD1 NA TRBJ1-2 TRBV19 15 CASSISATGREGYTF TGTGCCAGTAGTATTTCCGCGACAGGGAGAGAGGGCTACACCTTC
NA NA TRBJ1-2 TRBV4-1 14 CASSQGMGNYGYTF TGCGCCAGCAGCCAAGGTATGGGGAACTATGGCTACACCTTC
TRBD1 NA TRBJ1-1 TRBV5-8 15 CASSLGTGGNTEAFF TGTGCCAGCAGCTTGGGGACAGGGGGGAACACTGAAGCTTTCTTT
NA NA TRBJ1-3 TRBV4-1 17 CASSQGQGRLSGNTIYF TGCGCCAGCAGCCAGGGGCAGGGCAGGCTAAGTGGGAACACCATATATTTT
NA NA TRBJ1-4 TRBV6-1 14 CASTLGSVNEKLFF TGTGCCAGCACCCTGGGATCCGTTAATGAAAAACTGTTTTTT
NA NA TRBJ2-7 TRBV5-1 14 CASSLDRPTNEQYF TGCGCCAGCAGCTTGGACAGGCCGACGAACGAGCAGTACTTC
TRBD2 NA TRBJ2-5 TRBV14 17 CASSYPPELAGVETQYF TGTGCCAGCAGCTATCCACCGGAACTAGCGGGAGTAGAGACCCAGTACTTC
TRBD2 NA TRBJ2-5 TRBV5-1 16 CASSLASASGQETQYF TGCGCCAGCAGCTTGGCCTCGGCTAGCGGGCAAGAGACCCAGTACTTC
TRBD1 NA TRBJ1-3 TRBV10-3 16 CAISSLLGQSGNTIYF TGTGCCATCAGCTCATTGTTGGGACAGTCTGGAAACACCATATATTTT
TRBD1 NA TRBJ2-5 TRBV6-1 14 CASSPTGLRETQYF TGTGCCAGCAGTCCGACAGGGCTGCGAGAGACCCAGTACTTC